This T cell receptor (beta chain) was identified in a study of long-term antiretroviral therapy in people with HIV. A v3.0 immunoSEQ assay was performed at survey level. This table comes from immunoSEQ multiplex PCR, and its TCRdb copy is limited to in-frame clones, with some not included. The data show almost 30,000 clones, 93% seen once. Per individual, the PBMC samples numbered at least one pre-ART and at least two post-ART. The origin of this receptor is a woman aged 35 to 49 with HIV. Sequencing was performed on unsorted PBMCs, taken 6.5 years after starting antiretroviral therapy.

CDR3 nucleotide sequence: TGTGCCAGCAGCTTAGAAAGGTACCAAGAGACCCAGTACTTC. Its protein is CASSLERYQETQYF. The V gene is TRBV7-2, the J gene TRBJ2-5, with D unresolved. This CDR3 spans 14 amino acids. Deletions cut 1 base from V and 0 bases from J, with 6 bases between. CDR1 SGHTA and CDR2 FQGNSA come from the germline V gene.